The 8 T cell receptor beta chains below come from one sample, sequenced in a study of blood T cell repertoires in COVID-19. Produced via immunoSEQ multiplex PCR; TCRdb's table is partial and in-frame only. The data contain more than 200,000 clones, over 75% of them singletons. The specimen was PBMCs or T cells enriched from blood (not recorded which). These receptors were obtained from a man aged 35 to 55 who had recovered from COVID-19.

The V call is TRBV28, the J call TRBJ2-5; 9 nucleotides align to TRBD1. The germline CDR1 and CDR2 sequences are MDHEN and SYDVKM. With V trimmed by 6 bases and J by 3 bases, 5 bases remained unmatched. The CDR3 has 14 amino acids. As DNA, the CDR3 is TGTGCCAGCAGCCGGGACAGGGAGAAAGAGACCCAGTACTTC. Protein: CASSRDREKETQYF.

This clone appeared once. The gene calls are TRBV7-3 and TRBJ1-2, with a possible D match to TRBD1 (6 bases). The germline V and J ends were trimmed by 5 bases and 3 bases, with 16 bases remaining between them. Germline CDR1 is SGHTA and CDR2 is FQGTGA. This CDR3 region has 15 residues. CDR3 bases: TGTGCCAGCAGCCCGTCTGGGGGCGCGGACTATGGCTACACCTTC. This gives the protein CASSPSGGADYGYTF.

This clone came up a few times. This chain uses TRBV5-5 with TRBJ2-7; D possibly corresponds to TRBD2 (5 bases). CDR3 length: 14 residues. V was shortened by 4 bases and J by 4 bases, with 15 bases between the two germline ends. The germline CDR1 and CDR2 sequences are SGHKS and YYEKEE (reference sequence). In DNA form, the CDR3 reads TGTGCCAGCAGCCCGATTTGGAGGTCGTACGAGCAGTACTTC. Protein sequence: CASSPIWRSYEQYF.

The J gene is TRBJ1-5, the V gene TRBV6-5; 9 bases fit TRBD1. J gave up 4 bases and V 6 bases, and 4 bases lay outside the gene matches. Germline V gene lookup returns CDR1 MNHEY and CDR2 SVGAGI. This CDR3 comprises 14 residues. CDR3 nucleotides: TGTGCCAGCAGACCGACAGGGGGAAATCAGCCCCAGCATTTT. It is translated as CASRPTGGNQPQHF.

The chain recombines TRBV5-1 with TRBJ1-6; 9 bases map to TRBD1. The length of the CDR3 is 14 residues. The V gene's germline CDR1 is SGHRS and CDR2 YFSETQ. After removal of 0 bases from V and 8 bases from J, the junction contained 0 bases not matched to a gene. The CDR3 spells CASSLGQGDSPLHF. CDR3 DNA sequence: TGCGCCAGCAGCTTGGGACAGGGGGATTCACCCCTCCACTTT.

This sequence joins TRBV18 and TRBJ2-4; 10 bases align to TRBD1. Germline CDR1 reads KGHSH; CDR2 reads LQKENI. The V and J ends lost 5 bases and 0 bases, in that order; junction bases with no gene match: 4. The CDR3 is made up of 16 amino acids. CDR3: CASSTGTGAAKNIQYF. CDR3 DNA: TGTGCCAGCTCAACCGGGACAGGGGCAGCCAAAAACATTCAGTACTTC.

The chain carries TRBV14 and TRBJ2-2; no clear D gene. The CDR3 is 13 residues long. From germline, CDR1 is SGHDN and CDR2 FVKESK. Between the trimmed V and J ends, which lost 0 bases and 5 bases, there was a span of 4 bases. CDR3 nucleotides: TGTGCCAGCAGCCAAGATCTGACCGGGGAGCTGTTTTTT. Translated: CASSQDLTGELFF.

The chain has TRBV11-2 and TRBJ2-5; TRBD2 aligns across 9 bases. Germline CDR1 SGHAT, CDR2 FQNNGV. V gave up 2 bases and J gave up 3 bases; unmatched junction bases: 16. The CDR3 has 19 residues. CDR3 residues: CASSLSPLRGGGAEETQYF. The DNA of the CDR3 is TGTGCCAGCAGCTTATCCCCACTCCGTGGCGGGGGGGCGGAAGAGACCCAGTACTTC.